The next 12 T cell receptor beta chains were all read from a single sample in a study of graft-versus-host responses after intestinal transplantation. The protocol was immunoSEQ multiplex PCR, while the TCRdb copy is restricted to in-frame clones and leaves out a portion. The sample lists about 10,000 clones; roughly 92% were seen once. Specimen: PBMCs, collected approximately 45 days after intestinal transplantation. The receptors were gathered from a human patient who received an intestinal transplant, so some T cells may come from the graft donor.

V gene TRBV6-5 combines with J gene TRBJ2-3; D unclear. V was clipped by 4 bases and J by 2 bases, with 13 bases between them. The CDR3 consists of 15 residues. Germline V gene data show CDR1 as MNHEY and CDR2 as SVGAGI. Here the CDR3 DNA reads TGTGCCAGCAGTTTAGGCCCCGGGCACACAGATACGCAGTATTTT. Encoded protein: CASSLGPGHTDTQYF.

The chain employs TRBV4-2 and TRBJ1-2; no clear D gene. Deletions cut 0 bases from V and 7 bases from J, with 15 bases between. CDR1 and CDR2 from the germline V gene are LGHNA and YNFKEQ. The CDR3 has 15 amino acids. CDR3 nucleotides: TGTGCCAGCAGCCAAGATGGTAGCACAAAGGGTGGCTACACCTTC. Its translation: CASSQDGSTKGGYTF.

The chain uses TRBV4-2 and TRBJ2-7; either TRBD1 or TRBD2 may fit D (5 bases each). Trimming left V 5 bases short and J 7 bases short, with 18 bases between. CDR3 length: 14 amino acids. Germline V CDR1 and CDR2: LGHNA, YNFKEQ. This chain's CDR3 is CASSSRDGTGEQYF. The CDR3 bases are TGTGCCAGCAGCAGCCGGGACGGAACGGGTGAGCAGTACTTC.

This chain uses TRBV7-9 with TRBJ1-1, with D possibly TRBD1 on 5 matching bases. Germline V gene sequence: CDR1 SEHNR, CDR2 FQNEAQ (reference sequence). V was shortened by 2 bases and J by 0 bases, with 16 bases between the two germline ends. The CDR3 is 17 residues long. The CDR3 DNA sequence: TGTGCCAGCAGCTTAACCGGGGGTCCTTCCATGAACACTGAAGCTTTCTTT. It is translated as CASSLTGGPSMNTEAFF.

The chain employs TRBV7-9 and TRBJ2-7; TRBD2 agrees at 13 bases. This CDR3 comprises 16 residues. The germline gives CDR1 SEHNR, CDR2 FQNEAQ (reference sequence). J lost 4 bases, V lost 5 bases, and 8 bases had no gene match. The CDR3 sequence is CASSQRLAGGDYEQYF. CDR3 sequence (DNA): TGTGCCAGCAGCCAAAGACTAGCGGGGGGCGATTACGAGCAGTACTTC.

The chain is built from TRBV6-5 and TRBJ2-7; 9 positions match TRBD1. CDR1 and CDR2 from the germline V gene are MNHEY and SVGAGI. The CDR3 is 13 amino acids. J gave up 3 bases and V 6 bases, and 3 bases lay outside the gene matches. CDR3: CASRDRGGYEQYF. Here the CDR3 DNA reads TGTGCCAGCAGGGACAGGGGAGGCTACGAGCAGTACTTC.

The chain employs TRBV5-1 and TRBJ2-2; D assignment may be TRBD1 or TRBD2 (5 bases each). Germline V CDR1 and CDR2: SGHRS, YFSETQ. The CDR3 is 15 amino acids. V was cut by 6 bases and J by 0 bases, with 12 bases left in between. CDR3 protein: CASIGDHTNTGELFF. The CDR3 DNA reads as TGCGCCAGCATAGGGGACCACACGAACACCGGGGAGCTGTTTTTT.

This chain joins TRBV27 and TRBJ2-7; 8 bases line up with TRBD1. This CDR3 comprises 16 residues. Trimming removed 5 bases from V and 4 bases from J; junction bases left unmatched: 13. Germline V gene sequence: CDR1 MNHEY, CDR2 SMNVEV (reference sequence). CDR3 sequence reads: CASSRTYRGWEYEQYF. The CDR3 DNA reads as TGTGCCAGCAGTAGAACCTACAGGGGGTGGGAGTACGAGCAGTACTTC.

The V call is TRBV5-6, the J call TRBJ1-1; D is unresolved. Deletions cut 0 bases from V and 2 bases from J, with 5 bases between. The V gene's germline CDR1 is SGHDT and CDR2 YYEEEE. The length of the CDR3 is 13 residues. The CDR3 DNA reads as TGTGCCAGCAGCTTGGCAGGAAACACTGAAGCTTTCTTT. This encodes CASSLAGNTEAFF. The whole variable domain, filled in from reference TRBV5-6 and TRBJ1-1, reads DAGVTQSPTHLIKTRGQQVTLRCSPKSGHDTVSWYQQALGQGPQFIFQYYEEEERQRGNFPDRFSGHQFPNYSSELNVNALLLGDSALYLCASSLAGNTEAFFGQGTRLTVV.

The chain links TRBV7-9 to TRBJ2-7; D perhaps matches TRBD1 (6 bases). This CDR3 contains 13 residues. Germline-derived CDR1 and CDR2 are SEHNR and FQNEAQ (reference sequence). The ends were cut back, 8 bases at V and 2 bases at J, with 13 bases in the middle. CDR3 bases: TGTGCCAGCGGGGACACCCTCGCCTACGAGCAGTACTTC. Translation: CASGDTLAYEQYF. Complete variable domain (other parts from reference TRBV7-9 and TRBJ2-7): DTGVSQNPRHKITKRGQNVTFRCDPISEHNRLYWYRQTLGQGPEFLTYFQNEAQLEKSRLLSDRFSAERPKGSFSTLEIQRTEQGDSAMYLCASGDTLAYEQYFGPGTRLTVT.

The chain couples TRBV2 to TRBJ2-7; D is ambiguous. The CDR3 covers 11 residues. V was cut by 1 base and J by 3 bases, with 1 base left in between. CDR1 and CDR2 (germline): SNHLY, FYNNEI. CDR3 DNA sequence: TGTGCCAGCAGTGAAGACTACGAGCAGTACTTC. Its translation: CASSEDYEQYF.

The chain's CDR3 is CASSTGQPKNIQYF. CDR3 bases: TGCGCCAGCAGCACCGGACAGCCCAAAAACATTCAGTACTTC. This sequence joins TRBV5-1 and TRBJ2-4, with D possibly TRBD1 on 6 matching bases. The V gene lost 4 bases and the J gene lost 2 bases, with 10 bases spanning the gap. Looked up from germline, CDR1 is SGHRS and CDR2 is YFSETQ. The CDR3 runs 14 residues. The full variable domain, with the rest looked up from reference TRBV5-1 and TRBJ2-4, is KAGVTQTPRYLIKTRGQQVTLSCSPISGHRSVSWYQQTPGQGLQFLFEYFSETQRNKGNFPGRFSGRQFSNSRSEMNVSTLELGDSALYLCASSTGQPKNIQYFGAGTRLSVL.